A single sample gave rise to the 32 T cell receptor beta chains below, sequenced in a study of spatial heterogeneity in lung cancer. The time point denotes: sample taken at primary tumor resection. Material for sequencing was whole RNA from tumor, nontumor lung or frozen PBMC, left unsorted. TCRdb reprocessed the 5' RACE reads with MiXCR, giving one entry per CDR3 protein. The profile shows roughly 10,000 distinct CDR3 sequences, roughly a quarter of them singletons. The sequencing used PBMCs, collected at surgery. All receptors come from a female donor with early-stage non-small cell lung cancer.

V is TRBV20-1 and J is TRBJ2-2; 14 nucleotides agree with TRBD2. Germline CDR1 is DFQATT and CDR2 is SNEGSKA (reference sequence). This CDR3 has 16 residues. V lost 6 bases, J lost 5 bases, and 8 bases stayed unmatched. The CDR3 DNA follows: TGCAGTGCCACCGGGACTAGCGGGAGTTTTACCGGGGAGCTGTTTTTT. Translation: CSATGTSGSFTGELFF.

This clonotype came up a few times. V is TRBV12-3 or TRBV12-4 and J is TRBJ2-1; 12 bases fit TRBD2. V was clipped by 3 bases and J by 7 bases; unmatched bases: 13. This CDR3 contains 18 residues. DNA for the CDR3: TGTGCCAGCAGTTTGTACTGGATGAGCGGGACTAGCGGGAATGAGCAGTTCTTC. Protein product: CASSLYWMSGTSGNEQFF.

In this sample, this clonotype turned up a few times. The chain has TRBV12-3 or TRBV12-4 and TRBJ2-1; 7 bases match TRBD1. The V gene end was trimmed by 5 bases and the J gene end by 7 bases; junction bases not matched to a gene: 14. The CDR3 runs to 16 residues. The DNA of the CDR3 is TGTGCCAGCAGTCCCCCCGGGACAGCCTTCACTAATGAGCAGTTCTTC. Amino acid sequence: CASSPPGTAFTNEQFF.

This chain links TRBV5-1 with TRBJ1-1; D remains unclear. Germline loops: CDR1 SGHRS, CDR2 YFSETQ. The CDR3 covers 13 residues. Deletions cut 0 bases from V and 2 bases from J, with 5 bases between. CDR3 amino acids: CASSLEANTEAFF. The CDR3 nucleotides read TGCGCCAGCAGCTTGGAGGCAAACACTGAAGCTTTCTTT. The variable domain in full, with the rest retrieved from reference TRBV5-1 and TRBJ1-1, is KAGVTQTPRYLIKTRGQQVTLSCSPISGHRSVSWYQQTPGQGLQFLFEYFSETQRNKGNFPGRFSGRQFSNSRSEMNVSTLELGDSALYLCASSLEANTEAFFGQGTRLTVV.

With respect to this clonotype: This sequence may be a read error, since a much larger clone differs from it by one base. This CDR3 is missing its conserved last phenylalanine or tryptophan, likely due to a read error. This chain links TRBV12-3 or TRBV12-4 with TRBJ2-7; the D is unclear. This CDR3 has 10 amino acids. V was trimmed by 8 bases and J by 1 base, leaving 3 bases between them. The CDR3 loop is CASGSYEQYI. CDR3 DNA sequence: TGTGCCAGCGGTTCCTACGAGCAGTACATC.

This clonotype is medium-sized by share. The CDR3 protein is CASSQGDRDYEQYF. Here the CDR3 DNA reads TGTGCCAGCAGCCAAGGGGACAGGGACTACGAGCAGTACTTC. The V gene is TRBV3-1, the J gene TRBJ2-7, with 9 bases lining up with TRBD1. The CDR3 has 14 residues. Trimming took 1 base from V and 3 from J; bases not matched to a gene: 1. Germline V gene sequence: CDR1 LGHDT, CDR2 YNNKEL (reference sequence).

The J gene is TRBJ2-3, the V gene TRBV18; D is uncertain. Germline CDR1 reads KGHSH; CDR2 reads LQKENI. The ends were cut back, 2 bases at V and 2 bases at J, with 11 bases in the middle. The CDR3 is 15 amino acids. This CDR3 reads CASSPISAYTDTQYF. DNA of the CDR3: TGTGCCAGCTCACCAATCAGCGCTTACACAGATACGCAGTATTTT.

This clonotype came up a few times. The chain carries TRBV7-2 and TRBJ2-1, with D perhaps being TRBD1 or TRBD2 (5 bases each). CDR1 is SGHTA and CDR2 is FQGNSA in the germline V gene. The CDR3 covers 14 residues. Trimming pared 1 base from V and 7 bases from J, leaving 11 bases between. The CDR3 protein is CASSLGGTVNEQFF. The CDR3 bases are TGTGCCAGCAGCTTAGGGGGGACGGTGAATGAGCAGTTCTTC.

The table lists this clonotype with many counts. The chain recombines TRBV19 with TRBJ2-2; D call uncertain. This CDR3 spans 15 amino acids. CDR1 and CDR2 from the germline V gene are LNHDA and SQIVND (reference sequence). The V end lost 5 bases, the J end lost 1 base, and 11 bases lay between the germline ends. CDR3 bases: TGTGCCAGTAGTCCGAAGACAAGGAACACCGGGGAGCTGTTTTTT. It encodes CASSPKTRNTGELFF.

By share of the sample, this clonotype is medium-sized. The chain is built from TRBV28 and TRBJ2-7; TRBD2 agrees at 8 bases. The V and J ends lost 6 bases and 0 bases, in that order; junction bases with no gene match: 7. The CDR3 sequence is 15 residues long. Germline assignment: CDR1 MDHEN and CDR2 SYDVKM. CDR3 DNA: TGTGCCAGCAGCTTCCCGGGGGGGGTCTCCTACGAGCAGTACTTC. It specifies CASSFPGGVSYEQYF.

In its sample, this clonotype ranks as medium-sized (0.01 to 0.1%). This chain joins TRBV5-1 and TRBJ2-3; D unresolved. CDR3 length: 14 amino acids. Germline V gene data show CDR1 as SGHRS and CDR2 as YFSETQ. V dropped 0 bases and J dropped 6 bases, with 11 bases sitting between them. CDR3 sequence reads: CASSLGQEQDTQYF. The CDR3 DNA reads as TGCGCCAGCAGCTTGGGCCAGGAGCAGGATACGCAGTATTTT.

Within the sample, this clonotype is medium-sized (0.01 to 0.1%). V and J are TRBV5-5 and TRBJ2-6, with 9 bases matching TRBD1. V lost 3 bases and J lost 3; bases outside the gene matches: 7. The CDR3 covers 17 residues. The germline CDR1 and CDR2 sequences are SGHKS and YYEKEE (reference sequence). The CDR3 sequence is CASSSNRGQIGANVLTF. CDR3 in DNA: TGTGCCAGCAGCTCCAACAGGGGGCAGATTGGGGCCAACGTCCTGACTTTC.

This chain joins TRBV18 and TRBJ1-2; possibly TRBD1 for D (6 bases). The CDR3 runs to 17 residues. The germline V gene has CDR1 KGHSH and CDR2 LQKENI. V gave up 2 bases and J gave up 4 bases, with 20 bases separating them. CDR3 sequence reads: CASSPWGGRKSLYGYTF. In DNA, the CDR3 is TGTGCCAGCTCACCATGGGGGGGCCGAAAATCTCTCTATGGCTACACCTTC.

This clonotype rates as medium-sized. The V call is TRBV7-9, the J call TRBJ1-5; perhaps TRBD1 as D (5 bases). Germline-derived CDR1 and CDR2 are SEHNR and FQNEAQ (reference sequence). The ends were cut back, 1 base at V and 7 bases at J, with 8 bases in the middle. The CDR3 contains 13 residues. CDR3 sequence: CASSLEGAQPQHF. The CDR3 bases are TGTGCCAGCAGCTTAGAAGGGGCCCAGCCCCAGCATTTT.

This chain links TRBV6-5 with TRBJ2-3, with D maybe TRBD1 (5 bases). Trimming stripped 6 bases from V and 0 bases from J, with 10 bases between. The CDR3 spans 14 residues. Germline V gene lookup returns CDR1 MNHEY and CDR2 SVGAGI. The DNA for the CDR3 is TGTGCCAGCAGGGCTGGGGCTAGCACAGATACGCAGTATTTT. It translates to CASRAGASTDTQYF.

This clonotype showed up many times. The chain has TRBV6-6 and TRBJ2-7; possibly TRBD2 for D (6 bases). The CDR3 has 15 amino acids. With 5 bases removed from V and 1 base from J, the gap between germline ends came to 15 bases. Germline V gene lookup returns CDR1 MNHNY and CDR2 SVGAGI (reference sequence). The CDR3 nucleotides are TGTGCCAGCAGTCCCTCGGGGGATTCTTCCTACGAGCAGTACTTC. Protein product: CASSPSGDSSYEQYF.

The V gene is TRBV20-1, the J gene TRBJ2-3; D is undetermined. The germline V gene has CDR1 DFQATT and CDR2 SNEGSKA (reference sequence). V lost 1 base to trimming and J lost 0 bases, with 8 bases between them. The CDR3 has 14 residues. Written as DNA, the CDR3 is TGCAGTGCTAGAGCCGGCCCCAGCACAGATACGCAGTATTTT. Translating it yields CSARAGPSTDTQYF.

This clonotype is labeled as medium-sized. V gene TRBV30 combines with J gene TRBJ1-4; no definite D call. CDR3 length equals 13 residues. V lost 2 bases and J lost 7, with 11 bases in between. Germline CDR1 reads GTSNPN; CDR2 reads SVGIG (reference sequence). CDR3 region: CAWSRGPGEKLFF. DNA of the CDR3: TGTGCCTGGAGTCGAGGGCCGGGTGAAAAACTGTTTTTT.

The genes are TRBV11-1 and TRBJ2-1; D unclear. The germline V gene has CDR1 SGHAT and CDR2 FQDESV (reference sequence). The CDR3 is 12 residues long. V was trimmed by 0 bases and J by 7 bases, leaving 4 bases between them. CDR3 DNA sequence: TGTGCCAGCAGCTTAGCAATGAATGAGCAGTTCTTC. Encoded protein: CASSLAMNEQFF.

Ten or more counts support this clonotype. The rearrangement links TRBV7-9 to TRBJ1-1; D unclear. Germline V gene sequence: CDR1 SEHNR, CDR2 FQNEAQ (reference sequence). The V end lost 5 bases, the J end lost 1 base, and 14 bases lay between the germline ends. The CDR3 length is 15 residues. This CDR3 reads CASSHARGSNTEAFF. The CDR3 DNA sequence: TGTGCCAGCAGCCACGCAAGAGGGTCGAACACTGAAGCTTTCTTT.

Within the sample, this clonotype is medium-sized. This chain joins TRBV5-4 and TRBJ2-1, with D tentatively TRBD1 or TRBD2 (6 bases each). The CDR3 loop spans 12 amino acids. Per the germline V gene, CDR1 is SGHNT and CDR2 is YYREEE (reference sequence). V lost 2 bases and J lost 15, with 15 bases in between. The CDR3 sequence: CASSLRGVPSFF. CDR3 bases: TGTGCCAGCAGCTTAAGGGGGGTGCCCTCGTTCTTC.

This clonotype has more than one count but fewer than ten. The J gene is TRBJ2-5, the V gene TRBV20-1; D is undetermined. The CDR3 is 14 amino acids. The V and J ends lost 5 bases and 1 base respectively, with 14 bases between them. Germline V gives CDR1 DFQATT, CDR2 SNEGSKA (reference sequence). CDR3 loop: CSARTHLVQETQYF. As DNA, the CDR3 is TGCAGTGCTCGCACGCACCTGGTCCAAGAGACCCAGTACTTC.

The chain couples TRBV5-1 to TRBJ2-3; 10 bases fit TRBD1. The CDR3 spans 17 residues. Trimming removed 1 base from V and 1 base from J; junction bases left unmatched: 6. The germline CDR1 and CDR2 sequences are SGHRS and YFSETQ. CDR3 DNA: TGCGCCAGCAGCTTGCGGGACAGGGGAACTGGCACAGATACGCAGTATTTT. Its protein is CASSLRDRGTGTDTQYF.

The chain uses TRBV7-8 and TRBJ1-6; D uncertain. Germline V gene lookup returns CDR1 SGHVS and CDR2 FQNEAQ. Between the trimmed V and J ends, which lost 3 bases and 9 bases, there was a span of 15 bases. This CDR3 contains 15 residues. The CDR3 protein is CASSLRTSSSSPLHF. The DNA for the CDR3 is TGTGCCAGCAGCTTGAGAACCTCATCTAGTTCACCCCTCCACTTT.

This clonotype is deemed medium-sized. The chain carries TRBV6-5 and TRBJ1-1; a weak D match, TRBD1 (5 bases). The ends were cut back, 4 bases at V and 7 bases at J, with 10 bases in the middle. Germline-derived CDR1 and CDR2 are MNHEY and SVGAGI. CDR3 length equals 12 residues. This chain's CDR3 is CASSFRDGEAFF. In DNA form, the CDR3 reads TGTGCCAGCAGTTTCCGGGACGGTGAAGCTTTCTTT.

This clonotype qualifies as medium-sized. The gene calls are TRBV27 and TRBJ2-7, with 10 bases identical to TRBD1. Per the germline V gene, CDR1 is MNHEY and CDR2 is SMNVEV (reference sequence). The CDR3 has 14 residues. V lost 5 bases, J lost 3 bases, and 4 bases stayed unmatched. CDR3 DNA sequence: TGTGCCAGCAGTCCTGGACAGGGGGACTACGAGCAGTACTTC. Its protein product is CASSPGQGDYEQYF.

The chain uses TRBV6-1 and TRBJ2-3; D might be TRBD2 (6 bases). The length of the CDR3 is 15 residues. V lost 0 bases, J lost 3 bases, and 10 bases lay in between. CDR1 and CDR2 from the germline V gene are MNHNS and SASEGT. CDR3 protein: CASSEAPGVTDTQYF. CDR3 DNA: TGTGCCAGCAGTGAAGCTCCGGGAGTGACAGATACGCAGTATTTT.

The chain uses TRBV12-3 or TRBV12-4 and TRBJ2-2; 9 bases agree with TRBD2. This CDR3 has 14 residues. The V and J ends lost 6 bases and 5 bases, in that order; junction bases with no gene match: 4. CDR3 region: CASSRAGGTGELFF. Written as DNA, the CDR3 is TGTGCCAGCAGCCGAGCGGGAGGTACCGGGGAGCTGTTTTTT.

The rearrangement uses TRBV12-3 or TRBV12-4 and TRBJ2-1; weak D call: TRBD2 (5 bases). The CDR3 sequence is 12 residues long. The germline V and J ends were trimmed by 6 bases and 10 bases, with 13 bases remaining between them. CDR3 amino acids: CASRDSRGEQFF. In DNA form, the CDR3 reads TGTGCCAGCAGGGATTCGCGAGGGGAGCAGTTCTTC.

The gene calls are TRBV5-1 and TRBJ1-1; no definite D call. The CDR3 length is 14 residues. V was pared by 0 bases and J by 5 bases, with 11 bases between. Germline CDR1 reads SGHRS; CDR2 reads YFSETQ. The CDR3 reads CASSLAHGLTEAFF. The CDR3 coding sequence is TGCGCCAGCAGCTTGGCCCATGGTTTAACTGAAGCTTTCTTT.

J is TRBJ2-1 and V is TRBV27; 7 nucleotides agree with TRBD2. The CDR3 sequence is 15 residues long. Germline assignment: CDR1 MNHEY and CDR2 SMNVEV (reference sequence). Trimming cost V 5 bases and J 3 bases; bases outside gene matches: 7. CDR3 DNA: TGTGCCAGCAGTCACAGGCCTAGCGGCTACAATGAGCAGTTCTTC. This translates into CASSHRPSGYNEQFF.

This clonotype is deemed medium-sized (0.01 to 0.1%). This chain connects TRBV2 to TRBJ2-1; 14 bases align to TRBD2. Germline-derived CDR1 and CDR2 are SNHLY and FYNNEI. CDR3 length: 16 residues. J lost 5 bases, V lost 4 bases, and 4 bases had no gene match. The chain's CDR3 is CASSGTSGRSHNEQFF. In DNA form, the CDR3 reads TGTGCCAGCAGTGGGACTAGCGGGAGGTCCCACAATGAGCAGTTCTTC.